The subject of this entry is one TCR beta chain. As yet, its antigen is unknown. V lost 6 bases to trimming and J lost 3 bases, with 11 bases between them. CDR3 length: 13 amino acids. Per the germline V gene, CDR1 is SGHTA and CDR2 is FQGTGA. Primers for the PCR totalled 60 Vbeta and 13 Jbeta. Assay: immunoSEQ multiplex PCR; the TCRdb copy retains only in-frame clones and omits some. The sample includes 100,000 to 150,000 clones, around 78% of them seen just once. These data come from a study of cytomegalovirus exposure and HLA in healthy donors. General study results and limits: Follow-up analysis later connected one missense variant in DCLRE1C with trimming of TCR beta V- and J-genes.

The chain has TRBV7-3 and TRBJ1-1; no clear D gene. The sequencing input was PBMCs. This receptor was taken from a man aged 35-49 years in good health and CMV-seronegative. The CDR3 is CASSQSHDTEAFF. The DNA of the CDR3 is TGTGCCAGCAGTCAGTCACACGACACTGAAGCTTTCTTT.